Listed below are T cell receptor beta chains from one sample, sequenced in a study of blood T cell repertoires in COVID-19. Sequenced by immunoSEQ multiplex PCR; TCRdb stores in-frame clones only, minus some. This sample has 310,000 or so clones, with around 87% found just once. Sequences were obtained from peripheral blood. The receptors here all came from a man aged 65-85 years with acute or convalescent COVID-19. The CDR3 runs from the conserved cysteine through the conserved F or W. D genes are given only for firm matches. For some rows the clone size is stated as once, few or many, or as a class when expanded; others skip it.

DNA	CDR3	D	J	V	size
TGTGCCAGCAGTTACAGAATCCCGCCAGGGTCTAACACTGAAGCTTTCTTT	CASSYRIPPGSNTEAFF	-	TRBJ1-1	TRBV6-2/TRBV6-3	-
TGTGCCAGCAGCAATGGACAGGGGTATCAGCCCCAGCATTTT	CASSNGQGYQPQHF	TRBD1	TRBJ1-5	TRBV5-5	-
TGTGCCAGCAGCACCACCACTAGGAAGCAGTACTTC	CASSTTTRKQYF	-	TRBJ2-7	TRBV7-2	-
TGTGCCAGCAGCCCAGCGACAGGGGATGGCAATCAGCCCCAGCATTTT	CASSPATGDGNQPQHF	TRBD1	TRBJ1-5	TRBV7-2	once
TGCAGCGTAAAAGCGGGACAAGGTCAGCCCCAGCATTTT	CSVKAGQGQPQHF	-	TRBJ1-5	TRBV29-1	-
TGTGCCAGCAGCTTAGACAGGGGTTCTCAGCCCCAGCATTTT	CASSLDRGSQPQHF	TRBD1	TRBJ1-5	TRBV5-4	-
TGTGCCACCAGCAGGGTACAGGGGGGAAATCAGCCCCAGCATTTT	CATSRVQGGNQPQHF	TRBD1	TRBJ1-5	TRBV15	-
TGTGCCAGCGCGGGAGATTCTGGCTACACCTTC	CASAGDSGYTF	-	TRBJ1-2	TRBV9	-
TGTGCCATCAGTGAGTCTTTCGGGTCCTATGAGCAGTTCTTC	CAISESFGSYEQFF	-	TRBJ2-1	TRBV10-3	-
TGTGCCAGTGGGGGGGGACTAGCCTTCGGCTCCACCGGGGAGCTGTTTTTT	CASGGGLAFGSTGELFF	TRBD2	TRBJ2-2	TRBV11-3	-
TGTGCCAGCAGCCAAGTACAAGTGAGAGGTGAAGCTTTCTTT	CASSQVQVRGEAFF	-	TRBJ1-1	TRBV4-2	-
TGCAGCGTAACAGGGGGTGCAACTAATGAAAAACTGTTTTTT	CSVTGGATNEKLFF	TRBD1	TRBJ1-4	TRBV29-1	-
TGCAGTGCTAGTTATGGGGGGGTCGAGACCCAGTACTTC	CSASYGGVETQYF	TRBD2	TRBJ2-5	TRBV20-1	-
TGTGCCAGCAGCAGGTCTCCGGGACAGGAAAACGGAAGAGGAGATACGCAGTATTTT	CASSRSPGQENGRGDTQYF	-	TRBJ2-3	TRBV21-1	-
TGTGCCAGCAGCTTGGGGCGGACCTATGGCTACACCTTC	CASSLGRTYGYTF	-	TRBJ1-2	TRBV28	-
TGTGCCAGCAGCCCACAGGGGGAAGGCACTGAAGCTTTCTTT	CASSPQGEGTEAFF	TRBD1	TRBJ1-1	TRBV7-2	-
TGCAGTGCTACGGGAAATGAGCAGTTCTTC	CSATGNEQFF	-	TRBJ2-1	TRBV20-1	-
TGTGCCAGCAGCCAAGAAGGCGTCGCGGGACTCGGCTATGGCTACACCTTC	CASSQEGVAGLGYGYTF	-	TRBJ1-2	TRBV4-2	-
TGTGCCATCAGTGAGTCGGATAATCGGGGATATAGCAATCAGCCCCAGCATTTT	CAISESDNRGYSNQPQHF	-	TRBJ1-5	TRBV10-3	-
TGCGCCAGCAGTTCGACTGGGGAGGAAAAACTGTTTTTT	CASSSTGEEKLFF	-	TRBJ1-4	TRBV5-1	-
TGTGCCAGCAGCCATACGACAGGGCGGACGGGGCCCCAGCATTTT	CASSHTTGRTGPQHF	TRBD1	TRBJ1-5	TRBV3-1/TRBV3-2	-
TGCGCCAGCAGCTTGGTCCCCGGGACAGGGGCTGAAGCTTTCTTT	CASSLVPGTGAEAFF	TRBD1	TRBJ1-1	TRBV5-1	-
TGTGCCAGCAGCCTCCACAGTGAGCAGTACTTC	CASSLHSEQYF	-	TRBJ2-7	TRBV6-5	-
TGCGCCAGCAGCCAAGATGGCGGGGGGGCCATCACAGATACGCAGTATTTT	CASSQDGGGAITDTQYF	TRBD2	TRBJ2-3	TRBV4-1	once
TGTGCCAGCAGCGAGGGGACAGGGTGGGGCTACACCTTC	CASSEGTGWGYTF	TRBD1	TRBJ1-2	TRBV6-5	-
TGTGCCAGCAGTCCCCAGTTCTACGAGCAGTACTTC	CASSPQFYEQYF	-	TRBJ2-7	TRBV12-3/TRBV12-4	-
TGTGCCAGCAGACCCCCCGGGACAGGGGGTTCCGAAGGGAACTACGAGCAGTACTTC	CASRPPGTGGSEGNYEQYF	TRBD1	TRBJ2-7	TRBV27	-
TGTGCCAGCAGCCATTATAACAGGGGAAACTATGGCTACACCTTC	CASSHYNRGNYGYTF	TRBD1	TRBJ1-2	TRBV14	-
TGTGCCAGCAGCATGGGACTAGCGGGGGTCGGTGAGCAGTTCTTC	CASSMGLAGVGEQFF	TRBD2	TRBJ2-1	TRBV6-5	many
TGTGCCAGCAGTTACGGGGAGCGTCGTGTCGCAGATACGCAGTATTTT	CASSYGERRVADTQYF	-	TRBJ2-3	TRBV6-5	-
TGTGCCACCCGCCCTCTAGCGAGCGGAGAGACCCAGTACTTC	CATRPLASGETQYF	-	TRBJ2-5	TRBV27	-
TGCAGCGTTGTAGGGAAGGTGGGACTAGCATACAATGAGCAGTTCTTC	CSVVGKVGLAYNEQFF	TRBD2	TRBJ2-1	TRBV29-1	-
TGTGCCAGCAGCGCCACTGAGCGGGGGGTCGATTCCTACAATGAGCAGTTCTTC	CASSATERGVDSYNEQFF	TRBD2	TRBJ2-1	TRBV9	-
TGTGCCACCAGTGAATCCGACAGGGGCATTCAAGAGACCCAGTACTTC	CATSESDRGIQETQYF	TRBD1	TRBJ2-5	TRBV24-1	-
TGTGCCACCAGGTTCCGGGACAGGGAGGTTGATGGCAATCAGCCCCAGCATTTT	CATRFRDREVDGNQPQHF	TRBD1	TRBJ1-5	TRBV24-1	-
TGTGCCAGCAGCGCCCCAGCGGGGGGATTAGTCTATGAGCAGTTCTTC	CASSAPAGGLVYEQFF	TRBD2	TRBJ2-1	TRBV9	-
TGTGCCAGCAGCTTTTTGGGAGGACAGGGTTTAGTCAATGAGCAGTTCTTC	CASSFLGGQGLVNEQFF	TRBD1	TRBJ2-1	TRBV5-5	-
TGTGCCAGCAGCCCAAGACTAGGCACTGAGCAGTTCTTC	CASSPRLGTEQFF	-	TRBJ2-1	TRBV5-4	-
TGTGCCAGCAGCCAAGCTAGCGGCAGGGGGCCTGGCTACACCTTC	CASSQASGRGPGYTF	TRBD1	TRBJ1-2	TRBV3-1/TRBV3-2	-
TGTGCCAGCAGCTCCGGGAATAGGAACACTGAAGCTTTCTTT	CASSSGNRNTEAFF	-	TRBJ1-1	TRBV28	-
TGTGCCAGCAGCACCCGGGGAGGCCCCCAGTACTATGGCTACACCTTC	CASSTRGGPQYYGYTF	-	TRBJ1-2	TRBV7-2	-
TGTGCCAGCAGCTTAGTTCAGTCCTACGAGCAGTACTTC	CASSLVQSYEQYF	-	TRBJ2-7	TRBV7-2	-
TGTGCCAGCAGCTCGCGGGGCGACTACAATGAGCAGTTCTTC	CASSSRGDYNEQFF	-	TRBJ2-1	TRBV3-1/TRBV3-2	-
TGTGCCAGCAGCTCCGCCTTAGCGGGCTCCTACAATGAGCAGTTCTTC	CASSSALAGSYNEQFF	TRBD2	TRBJ2-1	TRBV13	-
TGTGCCAGCAGTTTGCCCCTCGGCCTAACAGGGGGCGATGAAAAACTGTTTTTT	CASSLPLGLTGGDEKLFF	TRBD1	TRBJ1-4	TRBV27	-